One and the same sample provided the 23 T cell receptor beta chains below, sequenced in a study of blood T cell repertoires in COVID-19. Assay used: immunoSEQ multiplex PCR; TCRdb lists only in-frame clones, some missing. The sample records 180,000 or so clones, more than 65% being singletons. The sequencing input was peripheral blood. The receptor source for this set is a human donor with acute or convalescent COVID-19. The donor label of this sample is uncertain.

V gene TRBV2 combines with J gene TRBJ1-1, with unresolved D. Germline V gives CDR1 SNHLY, CDR2 FYNNEI. The V end was cut by 2 bases, the J end by 1 base, with 5 bases between. This CDR3 has 13 residues. The DNA for the CDR3 is TGTGCCAGCAGTGAACAGAAGAACACTGAAGCTTTCTTT. Its translation: CASSEQKNTEAFF. The variable domain in full, with the rest retrieved from reference TRBV2 and TRBJ1-1, is EPEVTQTPSHQVTQMGQEVILRCVPISNHLYFYWYRQILGQKVEFLVSFYNNEISEKSEIFDDQFSVERPDGSNFTLKIRSTKLEDSAMYFCASSEQKNTEAFFGQGTRLTVV.

V gene TRBV4-1 combines with J gene TRBJ2-2; 7 nucleotides match TRBD2. The CDR3 runs to 18 residues. The V gene end was trimmed by 2 bases and the J gene end by 2 bases; junction bases not matched to a gene: 11. Looked up from germline, CDR1 is MGHRA and CDR2 is YSYEKL. CDR3 sequence reads: CASSQRPTGGVNTGELFF. CDR3 nucleotides: TGCGCCAGCAGCCAACGCCCCACGGGGGGTGTAAACACCGGGGAGCTGTTTTTT.

This chain's CDR3 is CASTRTGQNTEAFF. The CDR3 nucleotides read TGTGCCAGCACGAGGACAGGCCAAAACACTGAAGCTTTCTTT. The chain joins TRBV6-5 to TRBJ1-1; 7 nucleotides align to TRBD1. V shed 7 bases, J shed 2 bases, and the junction held 7 bases outside the gene matches. Germline V gives CDR1 MNHEY, CDR2 SVGAGI. CDR3 length equals 14 residues.

In this sample, this clone turned up once. The chain links TRBV28 to TRBJ2-7; 9 nucleotides agree with TRBD2. Germline lookup yields CDR1 MDHEN and CDR2 SYDVKM. Trimming took 6 bases from V and 2 from J; bases not matched to a gene: 2. CDR3 length: 13 amino acids. The DNA of the CDR3 is TGTGCCAGCAGGACTAGCGGTACCTACGAGCAGTACTTC. This gives the protein CASRTSGTYEQYF. Full variable domain (rest looked up from reference TRBV28 and TRBJ2-7): DVKVTQSSRYLVKRTGEKVFLECVQDMDHENMFWYRQDPGLGLRLIYFSYDVKMKEKGDIPEGYSVSREKKERFSLILESASTNQTSMYLCASRTSGTYEQYFGPGTRLTVT.

V gene TRBV7-8 combines with J gene TRBJ2-7; 7 positions match TRBD1. The germline V gene has CDR1 SGHVS and CDR2 FQNEAQ. The CDR3 has 16 residues. V gave up 2 bases and J gave up 0 bases; unmatched junction bases: 7. CDR3 region: CASSLQGVTSSYEQYF. CDR3 nucleotides: TGTGCCAGCAGCTTACAGGGGGTAACTAGCTCCTACGAGCAGTACTTC.

V is TRBV5-5 and J is TRBJ1-5, with D possibly TRBD1 on 5 matching bases. The CDR3 totals 14 residues. Trimming took off 0 bases at V and 6 bases at J, with 10 bases between the two ends. Looked up from germline, CDR1 is SGHKS and CDR2 is YYEKEE (reference sequence). The CDR3 nucleotides are TGTGCCAGCAGCTTGGACAGGCAGACTCAGCCCCAGCATTTT. It encodes CASSLDRQTQPQHF.

This clone was recorded only once. The V gene is TRBV19, the J gene TRBJ2-1; 7 bases are a match to TRBD1. The CDR3 runs to 15 residues. The trim removed 6 bases at V and 5 bases at J, leaving 10 bases unmatched. In germline, CDR1 is LNHDA, CDR2 SQIVND (reference sequence). The CDR3 DNA sequence: TGTGCCAGTAGAAAACCGGGACAGCGAAACAATGAGCAGTTCTTC. Amino acids: CASRKPGQRNNEQFF.

The V and J genes are TRBV7-9 and TRBJ2-1; tentatively, D is TRBD2 (5 bases). Trimming cost V 5 bases and J 3 bases, with 17 bases left between them. Looked up from germline, CDR1 is SEHNR and CDR2 is FQNEAQ (reference sequence). CDR3 size: 16 residues. In DNA, the CDR3 is TGTGCCAGCAGCCCCGTGACCTGGGGAGTCTACAATGAGCAGTTCTTC. It yields the protein CASSPVTWGVYNEQFF.

The rearrangement links TRBV19 to TRBJ1-1; 10 positions agree with TRBD1. Germline assignment: CDR1 LNHDA and CDR2 SQIVND (reference sequence). After removal of 1 base from V and 4 bases from J, the junction contained 3 bases not matched to a gene. The length of the CDR3 is 15 residues. CDR3 in DNA: TGTGCCAGTAGTATAGCGGGACAGGGGTCCACTGAAGCTTTCTTT. Amino acids: CASSIAGQGSTEAFF.

This clone was seen once. The junction departs from the called germline gene at one end, perhaps through a read error. This chain links TRBV5-1 with TRBJ1-3; D perhaps matches TRBD1 (5 bases). The CDR3 extends over 15 amino acids. Germline V CDR1 and CDR2: SGHRS, YFSETQ. The DNA of the CDR3 is TGCGCCAGCTGCTTGGTGGGGGGAGCTGGAAACACCATATATTTT. It yields the protein CASCLVGGAGNTIYF. Based on the CDR3 plus reference TRBV5-1 and TRBJ1-3, the full variable domain is KAGVTQTPRYLIKTRGQQVTLSCSPISGHRSVSWYQQTPGQGLQFLFEYFSETQRNKGNFPGRFSGRQFSNSRSEMNVSTLELGDSALYLCASCLVGGAGNTIYFGEGSWLTVV.

The chain combines TRBV11-2 with TRBJ2-5, with D maybe TRBD1 (6 bases). CDR3 length equals 13 residues. V was clipped by 5 bases and J by 7 bases, with 14 bases between them. Germline V gene lookup returns CDR1 SGHAT and CDR2 FQNNGV. CDR3 region: CASSQQGLGTQYF. CDR3 coding DNA: TGTGCCAGCAGCCAACAGGGTTTAGGGACCCAGTACTTC.

The V gene is TRBV2, the J gene TRBJ1-4, with a possible D match to TRBD1 (5 bases). V was trimmed by 4 bases and J by 6 bases, leaving 12 bases between them. The germline CDR1 and CDR2 sequences are SNHLY and FYNNEI. CDR3 length: 14 amino acids. The DNA for the CDR3 is TGTGCCAGCAGTGTCCAGGGAAGGTATGAAAAACTGTTTTTT. This codes for CASSVQGRYEKLFF.

This clone was counted between two and nine times. V is TRBV7-9 and J is TRBJ1-1, with 7 bases lining up with TRBD1. V shed 7 bases and J 0 bases; nucleotides not matched to a gene: 5. The CDR3 is 14 amino acids. In germline, CDR1 is SEHNR, CDR2 FQNEAQ (reference sequence). The CDR3 here is CASTIQGVNTEAFF. The CDR3 region has the DNA TGTGCCAGCACCATTCAGGGGGTGAACACTGAAGCTTTCTTT. The variable domain in full, completed from reference TRBV7-9 and TRBJ1-1, reads DTGVSQNPRHKITKRGQNVTFRCDPISEHNRLYWYRQTLGQGPEFLTYFQNEAQLEKSRLLSDRFSAERPKGSFSTLEIQRTEQGDSAMYLCASTIQGVNTEAFFGQGTRLTVV.

V is TRBV2 and J is TRBJ1-5; D may be TRBD1 (5 bases). The germline CDR1 and CDR2 sequences are SNHLY and FYNNEI. The CDR3 spans 14 residues. Trimming left V 1 base short and J 6 bases short, with 10 bases between. The CDR3 nucleotides read TGTGCCAGCAGTGAAGTTAGGGGTGCTCAGCCCCAGCATTTT. Protein product: CASSEVRGAQPQHF. The full variable domain, in which reference TRBV2 and TRBJ1-5 provide the parts outside the CDR3, is EPEVTQTPSHQVTQMGQEVILRCVPISNHLYFYWYRQILGQKVEFLVSFYNNEISEKSEIFDDQFSVERPDGSNFTLKIRSTKLEDSAMYFCASSEVRGAQPQHFGDGTRLSIL.

This clone was observed a handful of times. The rearrangement uses TRBV27 and TRBJ1-2, with 8 bases aligning to TRBD1. Looked up from germline, CDR1 is MNHEY and CDR2 is SMNVEV (reference sequence). The CDR3 is 15 amino acids. The junction had 9 bases not matched to a gene; V was cut back by 5 bases and J by 4 bases. CDR3 DNA: TGTGCCAGCAGTCCCGGACAGGGCAGGCCCTATGGCTACACCTTC. Protein product: CASSPGQGRPYGYTF.

This CDR3 reads CASSLVADSTDTQYF. The CDR3 nucleotides are TGTGCCAGCAGCTTAGTAGCGGACTCCACAGATACGCAGTATTTT. The V gene is TRBV7-2, the J gene TRBJ2-3; maybe TRBD2 (6 bases). V lost 1 base and J 2 bases, leaving 10 bases between the germline ends. The CDR3 spans 15 residues. The germline V gene encodes CDR1 SGHTA and CDR2 FQGNSA.

V usage is TRBV21-1 and J usage is TRBJ1-4; TRBD1 is taken as the D call from the table, unchecked against the DNA. TRBV21-1 has pseudogene status. The length of the CDR3 is 19 residues. CDR3 sequence: CASSKEGCFRGSTNEKLFF. The CDR3 DNA follows: TGTGCCAGCAGCAAAGAGGGGTGTTTTAGGGGTTCGACTAATGAAAAACTGTTTTTT.

The chain employs TRBV7-2 and TRBJ2-5, with D possibly TRBD2 on 6 matching bases. The CDR3 has 14 residues. Germline lookup yields CDR1 SGHTA and CDR2 FQGNSA. Trimming removed 6 bases from V and 6 bases from J, with 17 bases in between. The CDR3 protein is CASSPDYFGKTQYF. CDR3 sequence (DNA): TGTGCCAGCAGTCCGGACTACTTCGGGAAGACCCAGTACTTC.

V usage is TRBV2 and J usage is TRBJ2-7; the match to TRBD1 covers 7 bases. V dropped 6 bases and J dropped 3; count of bases not matched to a gene: 8. Germline V gene lookup returns CDR1 SNHLY and CDR2 FYNNEI. The CDR3 length is 14 residues. The CDR3 DNA sequence: TGTGCCAGCAGACCACCGGGACAGTTCTACGAGCAGTACTTC. It specifies CASRPPGQFYEQYF.

This clone came up once. V usage is TRBV30 and J usage is TRBJ2-5, with a possible D match to TRBD1 (6 bases). This CDR3 has 14 residues. Between the trimmed V and J ends, which lost 2 bases and 5 bases, there was a span of 15 bases. The germline gives CDR1 GTSNPN, CDR2 SVGIG (reference sequence). Here the CDR3 reads CAWSPNTGWETQYF. CDR3 DNA: TGTGCCTGGAGTCCTAATACAGGGTGGGAGACCCAGTACTTC.

The V call is TRBV25-1, the J call TRBJ1-5, with 9 bases lining up with TRBD1. This CDR3 region has 16 residues. V shed 2 bases and J 6 bases; nucleotides not matched to a gene: 8. Germline V gene sequence: CDR1 MGHDK, CDR2 SYGVNS. The DNA for the CDR3 is TGTGCCAGCAGTGAAGCCGGGACAGGGTTGGGTCAGCCCCAGCATTTT. Its protein product is CASSEAGTGLGQPQHF.

V usage is TRBV7-2 and J usage is TRBJ1-6; D is uncertain. The CDR3 totals 15 residues. Germline V gene lookup returns CDR1 SGHTA and CDR2 FQGNSA. The ends were cut back, 2 bases at V and 5 bases at J, with 10 bases in the middle. The CDR3, as DNA: TGTGCCAGCAGCTTAACGCAGTACAATAATTCACCCCTCCACTTT. Protein sequence: CASSLTQYNNSPLHF.

This clone was recorded once. The chain couples TRBV19 to TRBJ2-5; 13 nucleotides align to TRBD2. This CDR3 is 15 amino acids long. The V gene's germline CDR1 is LNHDA and CDR2 SQIVND (reference sequence). J gave up 4 bases and V 6 bases, and 5 bases lay outside the gene matches. CDR3 loop: CASRETSGRLETQYF. CDR3 in DNA: TGTGCCAGTAGGGAGACTAGCGGGAGGTTAGAGACCCAGTACTTC. Complete variable domain (other parts from reference TRBV19 and TRBJ2-5): DGGITQSPKYLFRKEGQNVTLSCEQNLNHDAMYWYRQDPGQGLRLIYYSQIVNDFQKGDIAEGYSVSREKKESFPLTVTSAQKNPTAFYLCASRETSGRLETQYFGPGTRLLVL.